Listed below are T cell receptor beta chains from one sample, sequenced in a study of tumor-infiltrating lymphocytes in primary liver carcinoma. TCRdb re-called the multiplex PCR reads with MiXCR, one entry per CDR3 protein. Here the sample spans tens of thousands of distinct CDR3 sequences, approximately 82% being singletons. Sequenced: tumor-adjacent normal liver tissue. The receptors stem from a woman in her twenties or thirties with primary liver carcinoma and hepatitis B virus infection. CDR3s include the opening cysteine and the closing phenylalanine or tryptophan. The D gene is left open where the match is weak. Part of the rows lack a size; the others show once, few, many or a class for expanded clones.

TRBV4-2,TRBJ2-3,TRBD2,-,TGTGCCAGCAGCCTGGGGAGTAGCGGGGGCATAGATACGCAGTATTTT,CASSLGSSGGIDTQYF
TRBV6-2/TRBV6-3,TRBJ2-3,-,-,TGTACCAGCAGCACGGGAGTCACAGATACGCAGTATTTT,CTSSTGVTDTQYF
TRBV10-2,TRBJ2-5,-,-,TGCGCCAGCAGTGAGTGTGTAGGGGTTCAAGAGACCCAGTACTTC,CASSECVGVQETQYF
TRBV11-2,TRBJ1-1,TRBD1,-,TGTGCCAGCAGAGCTCGGGACAGGGGGCGCAAGAGGTGGAGTAACAATGAAGCTTTCTTT,CASRARDRGRKRWSNNEAFF
TRBV4-1,TRBJ1-1,-,-,TGCACCAGCAGCCAGGGTTGGAAGAGTGAAGCTTTCTTT,CTSSQGWKSEAFF
TRBV29-1,TRBJ1-2,TRBD1,-,TGCAGCGTTGAGGACAGGGGCTATGGCTACACCTTC,CSVEDRGYGYTF
TRBV6-1,TRBJ1-5,-,many,TGTGCCAGCAGTGAAAGGGGGGGGGCAAACAATCAGCCCCAGCATTTT,CASSERGGANNQPQHF
TRBV28,TRBJ1-5,-,-,TGTGCCAGCAGTTTAAGCCGGGGCGGGGGGGGCAATCAGCCCCAGCATTTT,CASSLSRGGGGNQPQHF
TRBV4-3,TRBJ2-2,-,-,TGCGCCAGTAGATTTGGCACCAGGGAGCTGTTTTTT,CASRFGTRELFF
TRBV5-6,TRBJ1-6,-,-,TGTGCCAGCAGCTTGATCGGGAACACACCCCTCCACTTT,CASSLIGNTPLHF
TRBV6-6,TRBJ2-2,TRBD2,-,TGTGCCAGCAGTTACCCTAGCGGGAGGGGGAATACCGGGGAGCTGTTTTTT,CASSYPSGRGNTGELFF
TRBV5-6,TRBJ2-3,-,-,TGTACCAGCAGCTTGAGGGCAGATAAGCGGTATTTT,CTSSLRADKRYF
TRBV12-3/TRBV12-4,TRBJ1-6,TRBD1,-,TGTGCTAGCAGCCGACAGGGGCATCAACCCCTCCACTTT,CASSRQGHQPLHF
TRBV6-1,TRBJ1-1,-,many,TGTGCCAGCAGTGAAGACAGCCACACTGAAGCTTTCTTT,CASSEDSHTEAFF
TRBV11-2,TRBJ2-7,TRBD1,-,TGTGCCAGCAGACTACCGGGACAGAGCTCCTACGAGCAGTACTTC,CASRLPGQSSYEQYF
TRBV19,TRBJ2-7,-,few,TGTGCCAGTAGTATAACCGGGGGGCCCTACGAGCAGTACTTC,CASSITGGPYEQYF
TRBV19,TRBJ1-6,-,few,TGTGCCAGTAGTTCAGGTAAAGGGCCTAATTCACCCCTCCACTTT,CASSSGKGPNSPLHF
TRBV28,TRBJ2-1,TRBD2,once,TGTGCCAGCAGTCCATCGTTGGGGACTAGCTCCTACAATGAGCAGTTCTTC,CASSPSLGTSSYNEQFF
TRBV11-3,TRBJ1-1,-,-,TGTGCCAGCCCTACAGGGCTGGCGGTTGAAGCTTTCTTT,CASPTGLAVEAFF
TRBV7-9,TRBJ2-7,TRBD2,many,TGTGCCAGCAGCTCGCGCGTGGGGGGGACCTACGAGCAGTACTTC,CASSSRVGGTYEQYF
TRBV7-3,TRBJ2-7,-,once,TGTGCCCGCAGCCCAATGGGAGGCCCCACCATCGAGCAGTACTTC,CARSPMGGPTIEQYF
TRBV12-3/TRBV12-4,TRBJ2-1,-,-,TGTACCAGCAGTTTAGCGGACGGGGACAATGAGCAGTTCTTC,CTSSLADGDNEQFF
TRBV30,TRBJ1-6,-,many,TGTGCCTGGAGGATGAGGGGGTATAATTCACCCCTCCACTTT,CAWRMRGYNSPLHF
TRBV6-5,TRBJ1-4,-,-,TGTGCCAGCAGGCGTATAACAGTGGTTAATGAAAAACTGGTTTTT,CASRRITVVNEKLVF
TRBV29-1,TRBJ2-1,TRBD1,many,TGCAGCGTCCCCGGCAGGGGGTTCCGGGAGCAGTTCTTC,CSVPGRGFREQFF
TRBV7-9,TRBJ2-6,-,-,TGTGCTAGCAGCTTACCCCAGACTGGGGCCAACGTCCTGACTTTC,CASSLPQTGANVLTF
TRBV6-6,TRBJ2-3,-,-,TGTGCCAGTCTGACTCGCGTGAGCGCAGATACGCAGTATTTT,CASLTRVSADTQYF